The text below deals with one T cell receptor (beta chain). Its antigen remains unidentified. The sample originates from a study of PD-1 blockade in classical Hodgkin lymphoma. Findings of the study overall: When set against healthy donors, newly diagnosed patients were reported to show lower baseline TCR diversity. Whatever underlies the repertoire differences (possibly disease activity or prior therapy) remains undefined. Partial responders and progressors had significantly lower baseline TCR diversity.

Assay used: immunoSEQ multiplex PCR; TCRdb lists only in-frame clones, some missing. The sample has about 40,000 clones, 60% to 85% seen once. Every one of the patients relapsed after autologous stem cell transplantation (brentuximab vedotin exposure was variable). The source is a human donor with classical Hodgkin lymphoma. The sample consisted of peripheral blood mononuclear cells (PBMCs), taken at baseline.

In DNA form, the CDR3 reads TGCGCCAGCAGTGAGTCTGGTTCCACAGATACGCAGTATTTT. This gives the protein CASSESGSTDTQYF. The chain joins TRBV10-1 to TRBJ2-3; no clear D. The V gene's germline CDR1 is WNHNN and CDR2 SYGVQD (reference sequence). Trimming cost V 0 bases and J 2 bases, with 6 bases left between them. This CDR3 is built from 14 residues.